The rows below give T cell receptor beta chains drawn from one sample of a study of blood T cell repertoires in COVID-19. The table came from immunoSEQ multiplex PCR; TCRdb's copy has only in-frame clones and leaves some out. Of some 300,000 clones listed, 89% were seen once; the top ten hold 1.7%. The sequenced sample consisted of PBMCs or T cells enriched from blood (not recorded which). The receptors were sampled from a woman aged 40 to 49 who had recovered from COVID-19. CDR3s include the opening cysteine and the closing phenylalanine or tryptophan. The D gene is left open where the match is weak.

v_gene,d_gene,j_gene,CDR3aa
TRBV15,-,TRBJ1-1,CATSSQFSTEAFF
TRBV6-1,-,TRBJ1-2,CASSEDDRFGGYTF
TRBV20-1,-,TRBJ1-1,CSASPHLNTEAFF
TRBV2,TRBD1,TRBJ1-2,CASRRPGTGVGYGYTF
TRBV7-9,TRBD1,TRBJ1-1,CASSPTRAGQGGSNTEAFF
TRBV19,-,TRBJ1-5,CASSIRQSNSNQPQHF
TRBV5-8,TRBD2,TRBJ2-7,CASSQRGRNYEQYF
TRBV19,TRBD2,TRBJ2-1,CASSPFGLAGRNEQFF
TRBV5-1,TRBD1,TRBJ1-3,CASSSSTGVGNTIYF
TRBV19,-,TRBJ1-5,CASSIGRSRGNQPQHF
TRBV6-5,-,TRBJ1-1,CASRRNREGNTEAFF
TRBV30,-,TRBJ1-5,CAWSHDDFSNQPQHF
TRBV6-2/TRBV6-3,-,TRBJ1-5,CASSSQQAPDQPQHF
TRBV19,-,TRBJ1-1,CASSIDLSASGLNTEAFF
TRBV11-1,-,TRBJ2-2,CASSLERQGELFF
TRBV11-2,-,TRBJ2-7,CASSLVGGYEQYF
TRBV5-1,TRBD2,TRBJ2-1,CASSLGGSGYNEQFF
TRBV19,-,TRBJ2-1,CASSPVGLTGVSYNEQFF